What follows are 5 T cell receptor beta chains derived from one specimen sequenced in a study of T-cell reconstitution after alpha-beta-depleted transplantation in children. Using unique molecular identifiers, the investigators prepared the TCRbeta library. TCRdb analysed the PCR reads with MiXCR anew, one entry per CDR3 protein. The table has around 960,000 distinct CDR3 sequences, 25% to 35% seen once. The sample here was PBMCs, mostly from graft donor cells, taken 360 days after TCRalphabeta/CD19-depleted stem cell transplant. These TCRs come from a boy less than two years old who had a stem cell transplant for SCID, so the T cells may come from the graft donor.

This chain uses TRBV7-9 with TRBJ2-7; D might be TRBD2 (5 bases). Per the germline V gene, CDR1 is SEHNR and CDR2 is FQNEAQ (reference sequence). This CDR3 has 15 amino acids. Trimming removed 2 bases at V and 7 bases at J, with 18 bases between. The CDR3 sequence is CASSLSSGGLGEQYF. In nucleotides, the CDR3 is TGTGCCAGCAGCTTATCCAGCGGCGGATTGGGGGAGCAGTACTTC.

This sequence joins TRBV5-1 and TRBJ2-7, with a weak D call TRBD2 (6 bases). This CDR3 has 16 amino acids. Trimming removed 3 bases from V and 3 bases from J, with 19 bases in between. Per the germline V gene, CDR1 is SGHRS and CDR2 is YFSETQ. The CDR3 spells CASSSADISGGYEQYF. In DNA form, the CDR3 reads TGCGCCAGCAGCTCAGCAGACATTAGCGGTGGCTACGAGCAGTACTTC. Full variable domain (outside the CDR3, taken from reference TRBV5-1 and TRBJ2-7): KAGVTQTPRYLIKTRGQQVTLSCSPISGHRSVSWYQQTPGQGLQFLFEYFSETQRNKGNFPGRFSGRQFSNSRSEMNVSTLELGDSALYLCASSSADISGGYEQYFGPGTRLTVT.

This clonotype has only a few counts. The chain couples TRBV12-3 or TRBV12-4 to TRBJ1-5; 7 positions match TRBD1. This CDR3 has 17 amino acids. The V and J ends lost 5 bases and 7 bases, in that order; junction bases with no gene match: 17. The CDR3 loop reads CASSPPRRGGREQPQHF. In DNA, the CDR3 is TGTGCCAGCAGTCCCCCGCGCAGGGGGGGACGGGAACAGCCCCAGCATTTT.

This clonotype occurred many times. This chain uses TRBV2 with TRBJ2-3; 12 bases match TRBD2. The CDR3 is made up of 16 amino acids. Germline loops: CDR1 SNHLY, CDR2 FYNNEI. V shed 5 bases, J shed 1 base, and the junction held 4 bases outside the gene matches. CDR3 amino acids: CASSSGLAGRTDTQYF. The CDR3 DNA follows: TGTGCCAGCAGTTCAGGACTAGCGGGGCGCACAGATACGCAGTATTTT.

This clonotype was detected only a few times. The rearrangement joins TRBV29-1 to TRBJ2-1, with TRBD2 as a possible D gene (5 bases). The CDR3 length is 14 residues. The germline CDR1 and CDR2 sequences are SQVTM and ANQGSEA. V was shortened by 4 bases and J by 0 bases, with 10 bases between the two germline ends. CDR3 loop: CSVGKRHSYNEQFF. In nucleotides, the CDR3 is TGCAGCGTTGGAAAGCGGCACTCCTACAATGAGCAGTTCTTC.